What follows is one T cell receptor (beta chain) and its context. Antigen unknown. These data belong to a study of shared clonotypes between healthy human individuals. This CDR3 spans 16 amino acids. CDR1 is SGHNT and CDR2 is YYREEE in the germline V gene (reference sequence). V was trimmed by 3 bases and J by 2 bases, leaving 17 bases between them. The authors divided CD4+ cells into CD45RA+ naive and CD45RA-negative memory subsets. Assay: immunoSEQ multiplex PCR; the TCRdb copy retains only in-frame clones and omits some. This sample has some 2,000,000 clones, with 85% to 95% found just once. Study-level points and caveats: Clonotypes shared by all four sorted-subset donors had higher generation probabilities than non-shared clonotypes. Clonotype sharing among donors was thought likely to change with sequencing depth. Naive subsets generally had larger estimated richness than memory subsets.

V and J are TRBV5-4 and TRBJ2-5; either TRBD1 or TRBD2 may fit D (6 bases each). The TCR originated in a man younger than 35 in good health. The sample was naive CD4+ T cells sorted from blood. As to subset: CD45RA+ positively selected. The CDR3 DNA sequence: TGTGCCAGCAGCTCCTCATACGGGGGCCCACAAGAGACCCAGTACTTC. It translates to CASSSSYGGPQETQYF.